The 3 T cell receptor beta chains presented below share a single source sample, sequenced in a study of T cell changes during pregnancy in multiple sclerosis. Assay: immunoSEQ multiplex PCR; the TCRdb copy retains only in-frame clones and omits some. The sample yields approximately 90,000 clones, 85% to 95% seen once. Sequenced material: peripheral blood, taken after pregnancy. Receptors originate from a female donor with multiple sclerosis, enrolled in a pregnancy study.

The gene calls are TRBV30 and TRBJ2-3, with 11 bases that match TRBD2. Germline V gene data show CDR1 as GTSNPN and CDR2 as SVGIG (reference sequence). This CDR3 comprises 18 residues. Trimming took 0 bases from V and 1 from J; bases not matched to a gene: 9. The CDR3 loop is CAWSVISGGVLGTDTQYF. CDR3 in DNA: TGTGCCTGGAGTGTGATTAGCGGGGGGGTTTTGGGCACAGATACGCAGTATTTT.

This chain links TRBV7-9 with TRBJ2-5, with 8 positions matching TRBD2. Per germline, CDR1 SEHNR and CDR2 FQNEAQ (reference sequence). The CDR3 extends over 16 amino acids. V trimming: 2 bases; J trimming: 2 bases; junction bases outside the gene matches: 7. The CDR3 DNA sequence: TGTGCCAGCAGCTTAAGGGGTAGCGGGGATCAAGAGACCCAGTACTTC. As protein: CASSLRGSGDQETQYF.

The CDR3 spells CASSIIDSANTGELFF. The CDR3 DNA reads TGTGCCAGTAGTATAATAGACAGCGCGAACACCGGGGAGCTGTTTTTT. The rearrangement links TRBV19 to TRBJ2-2; D is perhaps TRBD1 (5 bases). The germline V gene has CDR1 LNHDA and CDR2 SQIVND (reference sequence). The CDR3 runs to 16 residues. Deletions cut 2 bases from V and 0 bases from J, with 10 bases between.